Described below is a single T cell receptor (beta chain) sequence and its context. Its target is unknown. This specimen belongs to a study of Ad26.COV2.S vaccination and SARS-CoV-2 variants. For the study at large: This donor came from the COV1001 trial of Ad26.COV2.S. Once or twice, 56 days apart, Ad26.COV2.S was delivered intramuscularly.

CDR3 length: 15 amino acids. CDR1 MNHEY and CDR2 SVGAGI come from the germline V gene. V shed 7 bases and J shed 6 bases, with 18 bases lying between them. Data came from immunoSEQ multiplex PCR; TCRdb stores just in-frame clones and leaves some out. This table holds around 270,000 clones, roughly 89% found once. Treatment denoted: around 19 received Ad26.COV2.S at low or high dose, single or two shots; about 5 received placebo; per-sample allocation not given. Following the first vaccine or placebo injection, samples were taken on day 63. What was given as vaccine was an Ad26 vector encoding Wuhan-strain SARS-CoV-2 spike. Study-level points and caveats: In vaccinated individuals, spike-specific CD8+ and CD4+ T cell responses reportedly displayed substantial breadth.

The chain uses TRBV6-5 and TRBJ2-2; a weak D match, TRBD2 (6 bases). The input for sequencing was peripheral blood, taken in a trial of Ad26.COV2.S vaccine versus placebo. The clonotype was recovered from a person between 18 and 65 years old who received the Ad26.COV2.S COVID-19 vaccine or a placebo. CDR3 bases: TGTGCCAGCACCCTTTCGGGACTCGGGGCCGGGGAGCTGTTTTTT. It is translated as CASTLSGLGAGELFF.